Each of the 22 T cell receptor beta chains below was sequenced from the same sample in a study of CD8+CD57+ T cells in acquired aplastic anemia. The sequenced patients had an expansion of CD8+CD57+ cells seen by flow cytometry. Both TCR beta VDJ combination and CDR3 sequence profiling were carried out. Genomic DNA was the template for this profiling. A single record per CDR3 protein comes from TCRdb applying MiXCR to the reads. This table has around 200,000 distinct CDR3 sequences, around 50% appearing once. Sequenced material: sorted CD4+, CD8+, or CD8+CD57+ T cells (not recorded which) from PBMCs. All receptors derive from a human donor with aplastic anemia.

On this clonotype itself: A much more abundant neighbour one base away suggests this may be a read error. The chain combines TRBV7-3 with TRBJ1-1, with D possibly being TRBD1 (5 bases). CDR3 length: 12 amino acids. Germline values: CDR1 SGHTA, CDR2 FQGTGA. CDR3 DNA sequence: TGTGCCAGCAGCGGCAGTGGGACTGAAGCTTCCTTT. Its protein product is CASSGSGTEASF. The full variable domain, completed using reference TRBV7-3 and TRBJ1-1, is GAGVSQTPSNKVTEKGKYVELRCDPISGHTALYWYRQSLGQGPEFLIYFQGTGAADDSGLPNDRFFAVRPEGSVSTLKIQRTERGDSAVYLCASSGSGTEASFGQGTRLTVV.

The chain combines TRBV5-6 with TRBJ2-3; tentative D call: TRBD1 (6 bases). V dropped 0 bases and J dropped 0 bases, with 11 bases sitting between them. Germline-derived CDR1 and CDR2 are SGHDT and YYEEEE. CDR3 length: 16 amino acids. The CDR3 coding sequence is TGTGCCAGCAGCTTGGCCGGGACAAGCAGCACAGATACGCAGTATTTT. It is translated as CASSLAGTSSTDTQYF.

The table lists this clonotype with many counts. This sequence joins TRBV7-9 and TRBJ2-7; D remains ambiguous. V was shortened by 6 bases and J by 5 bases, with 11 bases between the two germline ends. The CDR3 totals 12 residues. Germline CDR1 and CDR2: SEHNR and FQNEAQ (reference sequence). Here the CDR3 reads CASRREEDEQYF. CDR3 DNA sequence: TGTGCCAGCAGAAGGGAAGAGGACGAGCAGTACTTC.

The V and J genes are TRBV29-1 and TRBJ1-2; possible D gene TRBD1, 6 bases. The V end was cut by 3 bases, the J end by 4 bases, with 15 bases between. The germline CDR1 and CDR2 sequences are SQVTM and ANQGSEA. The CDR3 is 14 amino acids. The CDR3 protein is CSVDRGEEGYGYTF. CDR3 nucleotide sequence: TGCAGCGTTGACAGGGGCGAAGAGGGCTATGGCTACACCTTC.

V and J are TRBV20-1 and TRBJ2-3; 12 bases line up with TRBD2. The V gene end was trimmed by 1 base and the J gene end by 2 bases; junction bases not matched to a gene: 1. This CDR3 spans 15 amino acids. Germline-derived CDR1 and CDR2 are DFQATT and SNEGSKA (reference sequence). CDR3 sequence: CSARGLAGDTDTQYF. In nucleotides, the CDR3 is TGCAGTGCTAGAGGACTAGCGGGGGACACAGATACGCAGTATTTT.

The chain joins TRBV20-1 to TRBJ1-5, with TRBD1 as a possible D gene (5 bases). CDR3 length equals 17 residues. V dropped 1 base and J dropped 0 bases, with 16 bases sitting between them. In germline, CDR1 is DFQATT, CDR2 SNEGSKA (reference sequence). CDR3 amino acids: CSARGSKAGHSNQPQHF. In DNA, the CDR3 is TGCAGTGCTAGAGGTTCTAAGGCAGGGCATAGCAATCAGCCCCAGCATTTT.

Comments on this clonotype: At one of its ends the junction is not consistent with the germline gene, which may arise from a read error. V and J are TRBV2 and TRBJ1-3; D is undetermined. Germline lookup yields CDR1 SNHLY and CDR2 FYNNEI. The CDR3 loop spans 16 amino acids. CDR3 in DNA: TGTGCCAGCAGTGAAAAGCGGTGGAGCCCTGGAGACACCATATATTTT. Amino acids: CASSEKRWSPGDTIYF.

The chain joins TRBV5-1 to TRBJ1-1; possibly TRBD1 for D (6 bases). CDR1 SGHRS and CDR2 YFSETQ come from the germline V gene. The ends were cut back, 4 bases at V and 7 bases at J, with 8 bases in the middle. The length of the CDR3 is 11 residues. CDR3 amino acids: CASSEGVEAFF. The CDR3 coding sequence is TGCGCCAGCAGCGAGGGGGTTGAAGCTTTCTTT.

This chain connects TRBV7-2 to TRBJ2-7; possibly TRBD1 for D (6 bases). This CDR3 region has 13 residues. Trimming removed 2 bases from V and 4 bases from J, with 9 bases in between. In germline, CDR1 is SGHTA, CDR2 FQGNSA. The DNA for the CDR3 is TGTGCCAGCAGCTTATTTACAGGGTACGAGCAGTACTTC. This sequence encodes CASSLFTGYEQYF.

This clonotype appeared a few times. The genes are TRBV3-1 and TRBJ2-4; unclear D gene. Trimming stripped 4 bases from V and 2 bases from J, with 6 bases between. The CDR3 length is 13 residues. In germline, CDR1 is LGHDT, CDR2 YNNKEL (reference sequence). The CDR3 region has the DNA TGTGCCAGCAGCCGGAGATCCAAAAACATTCAGTACTTC. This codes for CASSRRSKNIQYF.

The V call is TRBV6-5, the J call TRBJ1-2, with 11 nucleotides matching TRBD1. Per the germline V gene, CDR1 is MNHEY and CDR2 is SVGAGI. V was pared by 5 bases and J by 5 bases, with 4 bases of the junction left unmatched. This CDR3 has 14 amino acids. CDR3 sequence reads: CASSHRDRGYGYTF. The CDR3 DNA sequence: TGTGCCAGCAGTCACCGGGACAGGGGGTATGGCTACACCTTC.

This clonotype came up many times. DNA of the CDR3: TGTGCCACCCGGGACAGGAACACAGATACGCAGTATTTT. As protein: CATRDRNTDTQYF. The rearrangement joins TRBV6-5 to TRBJ2-3; 8 nucleotides agree with TRBD1. This CDR3 is built from 13 residues. Germline values: CDR1 MNHEY, CDR2 SVGAGI. V was clipped by 10 bases and J by 2 bases; unmatched bases: 5.

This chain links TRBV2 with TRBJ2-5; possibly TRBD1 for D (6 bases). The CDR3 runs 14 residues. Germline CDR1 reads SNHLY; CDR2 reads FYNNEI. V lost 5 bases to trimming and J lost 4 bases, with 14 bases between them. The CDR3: CASSSGAGTETQYF. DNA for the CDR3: TGTGCCAGCAGTTCAGGGGCAGGCACAGAGACCCAGTACTTC.

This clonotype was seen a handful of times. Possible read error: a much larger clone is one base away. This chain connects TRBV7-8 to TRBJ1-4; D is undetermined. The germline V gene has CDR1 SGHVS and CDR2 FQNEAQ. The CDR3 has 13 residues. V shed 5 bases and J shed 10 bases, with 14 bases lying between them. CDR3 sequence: CASSTGFSGKLFF. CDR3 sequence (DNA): TGTGCCAGCAGCACTGGGTTTAGTGGAAAACTGTTTTTT.

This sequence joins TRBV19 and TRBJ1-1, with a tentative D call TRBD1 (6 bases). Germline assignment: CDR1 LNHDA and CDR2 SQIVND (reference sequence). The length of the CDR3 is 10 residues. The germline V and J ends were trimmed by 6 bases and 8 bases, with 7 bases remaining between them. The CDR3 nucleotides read TGTGCCAGTAGCGGGACAGAAGCTTTCTTT. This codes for CASSGTEAFF.

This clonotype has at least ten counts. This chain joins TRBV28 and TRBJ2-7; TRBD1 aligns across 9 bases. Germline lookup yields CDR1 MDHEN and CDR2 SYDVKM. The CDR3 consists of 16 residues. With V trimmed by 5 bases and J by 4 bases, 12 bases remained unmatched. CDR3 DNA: TGTGCCAGCAGTCTGTTCCCGGGACAGGGAACATACGAGCAGTACTTC. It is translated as CASSLFPGQGTYEQYF.

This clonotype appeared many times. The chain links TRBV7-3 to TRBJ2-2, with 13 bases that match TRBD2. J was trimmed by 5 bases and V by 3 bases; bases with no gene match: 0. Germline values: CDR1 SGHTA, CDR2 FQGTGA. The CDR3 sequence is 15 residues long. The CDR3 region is CASSLGLAGTGELFF. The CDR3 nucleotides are TGTGCCAGCAGCTTGGGACTAGCGGGGACCGGGGAGCTGTTTTTT.

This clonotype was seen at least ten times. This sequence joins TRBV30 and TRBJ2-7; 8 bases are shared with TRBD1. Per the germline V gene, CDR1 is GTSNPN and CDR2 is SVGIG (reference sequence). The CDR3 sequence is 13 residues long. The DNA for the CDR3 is TGTGCATGGCGGACAGGGCCCAGGGACGAGCAGTACTTC. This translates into CAWRTGPRDEQYF.

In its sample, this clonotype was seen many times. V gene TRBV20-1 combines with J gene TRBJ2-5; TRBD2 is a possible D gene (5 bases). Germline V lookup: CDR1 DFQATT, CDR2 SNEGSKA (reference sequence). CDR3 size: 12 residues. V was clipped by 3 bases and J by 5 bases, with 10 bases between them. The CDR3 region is CSASPGVETQYF. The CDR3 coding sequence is TGCAGTGCTAGTCCCGGGGTGGAGACCCAGTACTTC.

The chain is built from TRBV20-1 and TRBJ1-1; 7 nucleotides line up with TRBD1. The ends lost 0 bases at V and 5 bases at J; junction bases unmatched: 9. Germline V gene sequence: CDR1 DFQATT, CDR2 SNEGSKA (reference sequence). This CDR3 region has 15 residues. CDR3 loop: CSAREGGAGITEAFF. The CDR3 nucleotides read TGCAGTGCTAGAGAAGGGGGCGCAGGAATAACTGAAGCTTTCTTT.

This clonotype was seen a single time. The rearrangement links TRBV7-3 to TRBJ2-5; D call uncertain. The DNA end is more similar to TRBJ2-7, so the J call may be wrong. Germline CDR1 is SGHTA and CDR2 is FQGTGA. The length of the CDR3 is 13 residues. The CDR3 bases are TGTGCCAGCAGCTTGTCGCGAGTAGGCGAGCAGTACTTC. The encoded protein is CASSLSRVGEQYF.

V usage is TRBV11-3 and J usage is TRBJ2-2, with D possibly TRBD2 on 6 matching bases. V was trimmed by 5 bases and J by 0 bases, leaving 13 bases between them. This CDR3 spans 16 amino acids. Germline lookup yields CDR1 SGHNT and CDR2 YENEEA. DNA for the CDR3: TGTGCCAGCAGCGCCTCAGGAGGGTCGAACACCGGGGAGCTGTTTTTT. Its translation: CASSASGGSNTGELFF.